The present T cell receptor beta chain was sequenced within a study of T cells after yellow fever vaccination. Study-wide points: Most primary-vaccination clones reappeared after the booster (approximately 95% CD4, more than 70% CD8).

V was shortened by 7 bases and J by 4 bases, with 14 bases between the two germline ends. The germline CDR1 and CDR2 sequences are MNHEY and SVGEGT. The CDR3 sequence is 13 residues long. On this clonotype: What it recognizes is unknown.

TCRdb re-analysed the 5' RACE reads in MiXCR, keeping a single row per CDR3 protein. This sample carries 300,000 or so distinct CDR3 sequences, 10% to 15% of them seen once, and the ten largest clones take around 0.55%. This clonotype was sampled from a man younger than 40 who received the YFV17D yellow fever vaccine. The V call is TRBV6-2 or TRBV6-3, the J call TRBJ2-7, with D maybe TRBD1 (5 bases). Sequenced here: CD4+ T cells sorted from PBMCs, sampled 45 days after the yellow fever booster vaccination. The CDR3 DNA reads as TGTGCCAGCACGAACGCGAAGGGGTACGAGCAGTACTTC. The encoded protein is CASTNAKGYEQYF.